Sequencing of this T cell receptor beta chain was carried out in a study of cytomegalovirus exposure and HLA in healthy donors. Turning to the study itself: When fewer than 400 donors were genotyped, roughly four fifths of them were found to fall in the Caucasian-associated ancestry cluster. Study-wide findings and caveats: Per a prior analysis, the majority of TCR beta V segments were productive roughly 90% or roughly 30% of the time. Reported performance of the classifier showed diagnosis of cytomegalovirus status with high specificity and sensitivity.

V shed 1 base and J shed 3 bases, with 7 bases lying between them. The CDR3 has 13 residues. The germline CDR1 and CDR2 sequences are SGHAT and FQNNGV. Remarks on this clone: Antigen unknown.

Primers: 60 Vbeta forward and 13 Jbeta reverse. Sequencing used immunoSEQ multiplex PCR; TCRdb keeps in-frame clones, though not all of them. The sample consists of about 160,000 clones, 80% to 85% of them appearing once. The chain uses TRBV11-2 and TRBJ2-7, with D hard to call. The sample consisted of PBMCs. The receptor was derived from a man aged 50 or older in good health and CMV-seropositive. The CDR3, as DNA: TGTGCCAGCAGCTTAGCCAGGAACTACGAGCAGTACTTC. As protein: CASSLARNYEQYF.